What follows are 26 T cell receptor beta chains derived from one specimen sequenced in a study of blood T cells in healthy people across ages. Primed by a sample-barcoded 5' primer and a J-beta primer mix, a second PCR proceeded for about 6 to 12 cycles. Via MiXCR, TCRdb re-called the 5' RACE reads, giving one row per CDR3 protein. The data contain 730,000 or so distinct CDR3 sequences, less than 45% of them singletons. Sequencing was performed on blood. The receptors derive from an older man in good health.

The rearrangement links TRBV6-2 or TRBV6-3 to TRBJ1-2; 7 bases are shared with TRBD1. CDR1 is MNHEY and CDR2 is SVGEGT in the germline V gene. The CDR3 loop spans 15 amino acids. The ends lost 4 bases at V and 2 bases at J; junction bases unmatched: 7. CDR3 DNA sequence: TGTGCCAGCAGTTCCGCGGCGACAGGGAACTATGGCTACACCTTC. Its protein product is CASSSAATGNYGYTF.

CDR3 sequence (DNA): TGTGCCAGCAGCTTATCCGGGGGGAACACTGAAGCTTTCTTT. This encodes CASSLSGGNTEAFF. The chain links TRBV7-9 to TRBJ1-1; tentative D call: TRBD1 (5 bases). In germline, CDR1 is SEHNR, CDR2 FQNEAQ (reference sequence). Between the trimmed V and J ends, which lost 2 bases and 1 base, there was a span of 8 bases. The CDR3 sequence is 14 residues long. Full variable domain (outside the CDR3, taken from reference TRBV7-9 and TRBJ1-1): DTGVSQNPRHKITKRGQNVTFRCDPISEHNRLYWYRQTLGQGPEFLTYFQNEAQLEKSRLLSDRFSAERPKGSFSTLEIQRTEQGDSAMYLCASSLSGGNTEAFFGQGTRLTVV.

The rearrangement joins TRBV9 to TRBJ2-1, with 8 bases identical to TRBD1. This CDR3 spans 17 amino acids. Germline loops: CDR1 SGDLS, CDR2 YYNGEE. The V gene end was trimmed by 4 bases and the J gene end by 0 bases; junction bases not matched to a gene: 9. The CDR3 is CASSPRGGQDSYNEQFF. CDR3 sequence (DNA): TGTGCCAGCAGCCCCCGAGGGGGACAGGACTCCTACAATGAGCAGTTCTTC. Full variable domain (missing parts from reference TRBV9 and TRBJ2-1): DSGVTQTPKHLITATGQRVTLRCSPRSGDLSVYWYQQSLDQGLQFLIQYYNGEERAKGNILERFSAQQFPDLHSELNLSSLELGDSALYFCASSPRGGQDSYNEQFFGPGTRLTVL.

Here the CDR3 reads CASSQVGRGRYEQYF. In nucleotides, the CDR3 is TGTGCCAGCAGCCAGGTGGGCAGGGGTCGGTACGAGCAGTACTTC. The chain joins TRBV4-2 to TRBJ2-7; weak D call: TRBD1 (6 bases). CDR3 size: 15 residues. V lost 3 bases and J 4 bases, leaving 16 bases between the germline ends. In germline, CDR1 is LGHNA, CDR2 YNFKEQ.

The rearrangement links TRBV20-1 to TRBJ2-2; D unclear. The V gene lost 2 bases and the J gene lost 6 bases, with 16 bases spanning the gap. Germline V CDR1 and CDR2: DFQATT, SNEGSKA (reference sequence). The CDR3 sequence is 15 residues long. The CDR3 loop is CSARIGTLSSGELFF. CDR3 nucleotides: TGCAGTGCTAGAATTGGAACCCTGTCCTCCGGGGAGCTGTTTTTT.

This clonotype has only a few counts. V gene TRBV11-2 combines with J gene TRBJ2-7, with D perhaps TRBD1 (7 bases). Near its end, the DNA agrees better with TRBJ2-5, so the J call may be wrong. The germline gives CDR1 SGHAT, CDR2 FQNNGV. The CDR3 spans 15 residues. The CDR3 protein is CASSLDGRGAETQYF. DNA of the CDR3: TGTGCCAGCAGCTTAGATGGCAGGGGGGCGGAGACCCAGTACTTC.

Concerning this clonotype: At one end the junction does not follow the germline gene, possibly because of a read error. The chain recombines TRBV4-2 with TRBJ2-6; 8 bases match TRBD1. CDR1 is LGHNA, CDR2 YNFKEQ, per germline. The CDR3 extends over 19 amino acids. The CDR3 protein is CASSQEVQGANSGANVPTF. CDR3 sequence (DNA): TGTGCCAGCAGCCAAGAGGTCCAGGGGGCAAACTCTGGGGCCAACGTCCCGACTTTC.

This clonotype was detected a few times. The chain recombines TRBV27 with TRBJ1-4; D uncertain. From germline, CDR1 is MNHEY and CDR2 SMNVEV (reference sequence). The CDR3 runs to 13 residues. V lost 5 bases, J lost 6 bases, and 10 bases lay in between. The CDR3 sequence is CASSAYLDEKLFF. The CDR3 DNA follows: TGTGCCAGCAGTGCCTACCTGGATGAAAAACTGTTTTTT. The full variable domain, with the rest looked up from reference TRBV27 and TRBJ1-4, is EAQVTQNPRYLITVTGKKLTVTCSQNMNHEYMSWYRQDPGLGLRQIYYSMNVEVTDKGDVPEGYKVSRKEKRNFPLILESPSPNQTSLYFCASSAYLDEKLFFGSGTQLSVL.

This clonotype was detected a few times. The J gene is TRBJ2-3, the V gene TRBV6-6; 12 nucleotides agree with TRBD2. Trimming took 6 bases from V and 0 from J; bases not matched to a gene: 7. The CDR3 runs to 17 residues. Germline loops: CDR1 MNHNY, CDR2 SVGAGI (reference sequence). The CDR3 loop is CASSTTGTSGSTDTQYF. The CDR3, as DNA: TGTGCCAGCAGCACCACCGGGACTAGCGGGAGCACAGATACGCAGTATTTT.

Regarding this clonotype: This could be a read error, since a much larger clone is one nucleotide away. V usage is TRBV29-1 and J usage is TRBJ2-4; 9 bases line up with TRBD1. Germline CDR1 is SQVTM and CDR2 is ANQGSEA. This CDR3 is built from 12 residues. The trim removed 7 bases at V and 5 bases at J, leaving 3 bases unmatched. CDR3 nucleotides: TGCAGCGCGACAGGGGGTCAAAACATTCAGTACTTC. It yields the protein CSATGGQNIQYF.

The chain carries TRBV3-1 and TRBJ2-4; possible D gene TRBD1, 5 bases. The J call is in doubt because the DNA end fits TRBJ2-7 better. CDR3 size: 14 residues. Germline V CDR1 and CDR2: LGHDT, YNNKEL (reference sequence). The CDR3 reads CASSQERQGGEQYF. Written as DNA, the CDR3 is TGTGCCAGCAGCCAAGAAAGGCAGGGCGGCGAGCAGTACTTC.

This clonotype was observed many times. The chain is built from TRBV25-1 and TRBJ1-2; D might be TRBD1 (5 bases). The CDR3 runs to 16 residues. Trimming took 2 bases from V and 8 from J, leaving 21 bases between them. The germline CDR1 and CDR2 sequences are MGHDK and SYGVNS. CDR3 residues: CASSETNGGTANGYTF. DNA for the CDR3: TGTGCCAGCAGTGAAACTAATGGGGGAACAGCTAACGGCTACACCTTC.

V usage is TRBV9 and J usage is TRBJ2-1, with 8 bases aligning to TRBD2. Trimming took 7 bases from V and 7 from J; bases not matched to a gene: 13. The germline gives CDR1 SGDLS, CDR2 YYNGEE. CDR3 length: 15 residues. Here the CDR3 DNA reads TGTGCCAGCCGAACGGAGAGCGGGAGTGGAAATGAGCAGTTCTTC. Translating it yields CASRTESGSGNEQFF.

This CDR3 is CASSQVSFYEQYF. As DNA, the CDR3 is TGCGCCAGCAGCCAAGTATCATTCTACGAGCAGTACTTC. The J gene is TRBJ2-7, the V gene TRBV4-1; D unclear. CDR3 length: 13 residues. V was shortened by 1 base and J by 3 bases, with 7 bases between the two germline ends. The germline V gene has CDR1 MGHRA and CDR2 YSYEKL.

The chain carries TRBV10-2 and TRBJ2-1; D may match TRBD1 or TRBD2 (5 bases each). V shed 2 bases and J shed 8 bases, with 16 bases lying between them. The CDR3 consists of 15 residues. Germline V gene data show CDR1 as WSHSY and CDR2 as SAAADI. The CDR3 DNA reads as TGCGCCAGCAGTGAGGCCGGACGGGGCGGCGATGAGCAGTTCTTC. It encodes CASSEAGRGGDEQFF.

Ten or more counts support this clonotype. A read error may be the cause here, since a much bigger clone is one base away. This rearrangement joins TRBV11-2 to TRBJ2-3, with 7 bases identical to TRBD1. V dropped 5 bases and J dropped 6; count of bases not matched to a gene: 8. The CDR3 runs to 14 residues. CDR1 and CDR2 from the germline V gene are SGHAT and FQNNGV. The CDR3 region is CASSVGGPSDTQYF. The CDR3 coding sequence is TGTGCCAGCAGCGTAGGGGGCCCATCGGATACGCAGTATTTT.

The chain combines TRBV28 with TRBJ1-1; possible D gene TRBD1, 6 bases. V gave up 3 bases and J gave up 1 base, with 15 bases separating them. CDR1 and CDR2 (germline): MDHEN, SYDVKM. The CDR3 runs to 16 residues. The CDR3 here is CASSLLGEGGNTEAFF. The CDR3 DNA follows: TGTGCCAGCAGTTTGTTAGGTGAGGGGGGGAACACTGAAGCTTTCTTT.

The rearrangement joins TRBV5-5 to TRBJ1-5; 8 bases are a match to TRBD1. The CDR3 loop spans 15 amino acids. The germline CDR1 and CDR2 sequences are SGHKS and YYEKEE (reference sequence). V dropped 2 bases and J dropped 7; count of bases not matched to a gene: 8. For the CDR3, the DNA is TGTGCCAGCAGCTTCGGACAGGGCTTATACCAGCCCCAGCATTTT. Its translation: CASSFGQGLYQPQHF.

The rearrangement uses TRBV2 and TRBJ2-7; 7 positions match TRBD1. The CDR3 length is 16 residues. The germline V gene encodes CDR1 SNHLY and CDR2 FYNNEI. V lost 2 bases, J lost 5 bases, and 12 bases stayed unmatched. The CDR3 sequence: CASSERLAPQGDEQYF. The CDR3, as DNA: TGTGCCAGCAGTGAAAGGTTGGCTCCCCAGGGGGACGAGCAGTACTTC.

The rearrangement links TRBV5-6 to TRBJ2-7, with TRBD1 matching over 10 bases. Losses at the gene ends were 5 bases for V and 2 bases for J; bases not matched to a gene: 7. This CDR3 is 15 amino acids long. The V gene's germline CDR1 is SGHDT and CDR2 YYEEEE. The CDR3 reads CASRLTGTGAYEQYF. The CDR3 DNA reads TGTGCCAGCAGGCTGACCGGGACAGGGGCCTACGAGCAGTACTTC.

The gene calls are TRBV3-1 and TRBJ2-3; TRBD2 might be the D (6 bases). The CDR3 loop spans 13 amino acids. V was cut by 8 bases and J by 3 bases, with 12 bases left in between. The germline V gene encodes CDR1 LGHDT and CDR2 YNNKEL (reference sequence). The CDR3 bases are TGTGCCAGCCGGGACTTTAGAACAGATACGCAGTATTTT. This codes for CASRDFRTDTQYF.

This clonotype appeared once. V usage is TRBV4-2 and J usage is TRBJ1-2; 7 nucleotides line up with TRBD1. The ends lost 7 bases at V and 2 bases at J; junction bases unmatched: 13. CDR1 is LGHNA, CDR2 YNFKEQ, per germline. CDR3 length equals 16 residues. CDR3 region: CASNHYSDRVNYGYTF. DNA for the CDR3: TGTGCCAGCAACCACTATTCCGACAGGGTAAACTATGGCTACACCTTC.

This clonotype was counted a few times. This sequence joins TRBV9 and TRBJ2-5; possibly TRBD1 for D (5 bases). The J call may not be correct, given that the DNA end is closer to TRBJ2-7. This CDR3 spans 13 amino acids. Germline V gene sequence: CDR1 SGDLS, CDR2 YYNGEE. Here the CDR3 reads CASSVVDRAEQYF. CDR3 DNA: TGTGCCAGCAGCGTAGTAGACAGAGCCGAGCAGTACTTC.

Concerning this clonotype: This may be a read error, as it is one base from a much larger clone. The gene calls are TRBV7-9 and TRBJ2-3, with D unclear. This CDR3 comprises 11 residues. The V gene lost 11 bases and the J gene lost 2 bases, with 8 bases spanning the gap. Germline V lookup: CDR1 SEHNR, CDR2 FQNEAQ (reference sequence). The CDR3 is CAGTDTDTQYF. The CDR3 nucleotides read TGTGCCGGCACCGACACAGATACGCAGTATTTT.

The rearrangement links TRBV12-3 or TRBV12-4 to TRBJ2-3; TRBD2 agrees at 8 bases. The CDR3 is 20 amino acids. V gave up 1 base and J gave up 3 bases; unmatched junction bases: 18. The CDR3 here is CASSLGLAIPVRNGTDTQYF. DNA for the CDR3: TGTGCCAGCAGTTTAGGACTAGCGATCCCAGTACGGAACGGAACAGATACGCAGTATTTT.

The table lists this clonotype with many counts. The chain recombines TRBV20-1 with TRBJ1-1; possible D gene TRBD1, 6 bases. Germline assignment: CDR1 DFQATT and CDR2 SNEGSKA (reference sequence). V lost 0 bases to trimming and J lost 0 bases, with 8 bases between them. This CDR3 has 14 residues. The CDR3 sequence: CSARDQGMNTEAFF. The CDR3 DNA reads as TGCAGTGCTAGAGATCAGGGGATGAACACTGAAGCTTTCTTT.